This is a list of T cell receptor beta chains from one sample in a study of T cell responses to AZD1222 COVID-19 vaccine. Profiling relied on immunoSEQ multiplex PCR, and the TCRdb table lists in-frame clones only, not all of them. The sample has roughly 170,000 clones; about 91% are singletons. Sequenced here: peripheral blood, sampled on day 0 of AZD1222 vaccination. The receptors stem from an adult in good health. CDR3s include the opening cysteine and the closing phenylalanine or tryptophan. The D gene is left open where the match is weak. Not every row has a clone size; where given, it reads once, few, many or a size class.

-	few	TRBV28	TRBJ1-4	TGTGCCAGCAGTCGTTTAGACGTAAGAACACTGTTTTTT	CASSRLDVRTLFF
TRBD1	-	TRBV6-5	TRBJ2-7	TGTGCCAGCAGCCGGACAGGGCAAGAGCAGTACTTC	CASSRTGQEQYF
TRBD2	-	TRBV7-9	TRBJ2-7	TGTGCCAGCAGCTTAGAAGGGACTAGCGTCTACGAGCAGTACTTC	CASSLEGTSVYEQYF
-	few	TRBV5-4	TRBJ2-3	TGTGCCAGCAGCTTGGCAGGCAGCACAGATACGCAGTATTTT	CASSLAGSTDTQYF
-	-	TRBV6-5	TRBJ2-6	TGTGCCAGCACCCCGAGCGGGCACGGGGCCAACGTCCTGACTTTC	CASTPSGHGANVLTF
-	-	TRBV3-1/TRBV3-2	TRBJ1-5	TGTGCCAGCAGCCAGACCGGGGCCTCCGGGGAACCCCAGCATTTT	CASSQTGASGEPQHF
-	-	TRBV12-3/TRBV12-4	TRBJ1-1	TGTGCCAGCAGTTTAGCGAGGAAAGGTGAAGCTTTCTTT	CASSLARKGEAFF
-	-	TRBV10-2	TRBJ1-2	TGCGCCAGCAGTGAGATCGCAGGGTCGGGTGGCTACACCTTC	CASSEIAGSGGYTF
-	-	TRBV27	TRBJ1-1	TGTGCCAGCAGTTTAGGGCGGGCCACTAAAGCTTTCTTT	CASSLGRATKAFF
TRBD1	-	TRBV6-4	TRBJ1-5	TGTGCCAGCAGTGGCGACAGGGACAGCAATCAGCCCCAGCATTTT	CASSGDRDSNQPQHF
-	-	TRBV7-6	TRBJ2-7	TGTGCCAGCAGCACCTCCACCGCCGAGCAGTACTTC	CASSTSTAEQYF
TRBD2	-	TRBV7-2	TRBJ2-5	TGTGCCAGCAGCCCAGGACTAGCGGGGACCATGGAGACCCAGTACTTC	CASSPGLAGTMETQYF
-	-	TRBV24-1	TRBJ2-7	TGTGCCACCAGTGATTCACACGGCTACGAGCAGTACTTC	CATSDSHGYEQYF
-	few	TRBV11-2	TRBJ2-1	TGTGCCAGCAGCTTAGTAGCTGGGACTTACTCCTACAATGAGCAGTTCTTC	CASSLVAGTYSYNEQFF
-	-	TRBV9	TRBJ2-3	TGTGCCAGCAGCGTAGACGATACGCAGTATTTT	CASSVDDTQYF
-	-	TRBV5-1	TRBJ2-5	TGCGCCAGCAGCCCGGGGGACAGACCGAAAGAGACCCAGTACTTC	CASSPGDRPKETQYF
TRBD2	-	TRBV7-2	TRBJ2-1	TGTGCCAGCAGCTTACTTATCCGTAGCGGGGGGCCTTATGATGAGCAGTTCTTC	CASSLLIRSGGPYDEQFF
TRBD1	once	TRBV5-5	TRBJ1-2	TGTGCCAGCGGGGGAACTCCGGGACAGGGGACCTATGGCTACACCTTC	CASGGTPGQGTYGYTF